This passage covers 8 T cell receptor beta chains from one sample sequenced in a study of T cell responses to AZD1222 COVID-19 vaccine. The assay was immunoSEQ multiplex PCR, and TCRdb's table has in-frame clones only and misses some. The sample has about 130,000 clones; around 90% are singletons. The starting material was peripheral blood, obtained on day 0 of AZD1222 vaccination. These TCRs come from an adult in good health.

As for this clone: Sequence at one end of the junction differs from germline and may be a read error. The chain has TRBV6-5 and TRBJ2-2; D not certain. The germline CDR1 and CDR2 sequences are MNHEY and SVGAGI. This CDR3 has 13 amino acids. CDR3: CASSWTTTAELFF. The CDR3 bases are TGTGCCAGCAGTTGGACCACAACCGCGGAGCTGTTTTTT.

This clone was seen more than once but under ten times. The chain has TRBV4-2 and TRBJ2-1; 8 bases agree with TRBD1. V was pared by 5 bases and J by 8 bases, with 8 bases of the junction left unmatched. Germline loops: CDR1 LGHNA, CDR2 YNFKEQ. This CDR3 is 14 amino acids long. The CDR3 DNA is TGTGCCAGCAGCGCAAGAACAGGGGGACATGAGCAGTTCTTC. Protein product: CASSARTGGHEQFF.

V usage is TRBV7-9 and J usage is TRBJ2-7, with D unresolved. Germline V lookup: CDR1 SEHNR, CDR2 FQNEAQ (reference sequence). The V gene lost 3 bases and the J gene lost 2 bases, with 11 bases spanning the gap. The CDR3 runs to 14 residues. This CDR3 is CASSFTSGPYEQYF. The CDR3, as DNA: TGTGCCAGCAGCTTTACATCGGGTCCCTACGAGCAGTACTTC.

V gene TRBV10-3 combines with J gene TRBJ1-2, with TRBD1 as a possible D gene (5 bases). The CDR3 loop spans 13 amino acids. V was trimmed by 3 bases and J by 7 bases, leaving 12 bases between them. Looked up from germline, CDR1 is ENHRY and CDR2 is SYGVKD. The CDR3 loop is CAISDPGQRGYTF. Here the CDR3 DNA reads TGTGCCATCAGTGATCCAGGGCAGCGTGGCTACACCTTC.

V and J are TRBV5-1 and TRBJ2-5; weak D call: TRBD1 (6 bases). Germline V gives CDR1 SGHRS, CDR2 YFSETQ. Trimming took 2 bases from V and 5 from J, leaving 13 bases between them. The length of the CDR3 is 14 residues. CDR3 DNA sequence: TGCGCCAGCAGCTTCGAGGGGGTTGGGGAGACCCAGTACTTC. This gives the protein CASSFEGVGETQYF.

Remarks on this clone: The identical CDR3 is also encoded by other nucleotide sequences in the sample. The chain uses TRBV27 and TRBJ1-5; D unresolved. CDR1 and CDR2 (germline): MNHEY, SMNVEV (reference sequence). The CDR3 runs to 14 residues. Trimming cost V 2 bases and J 0 bases, with 5 bases left between them. CDR3 protein: CASSLGYSNQPQHF. CDR3 bases: TGTGCCAGCAGTTTAGGCTATAGCAATCAGCCCCAGCATTTT.

The chain employs TRBV18 and TRBJ1-1; the D is unclear. V dropped 3 bases and J dropped 4 bases, with 15 bases sitting between them. The CDR3 spans 15 residues. Germline V gene data show CDR1 as KGHSH and CDR2 as LQKENI. The DNA for the CDR3 is TGTGCCAGCTCACCTAACACGGGTGGAGGCACTGAAGCTTTCTTT. It is translated as CASSPNTGGGTEAFF.

This chain uses TRBV30 with TRBJ1-1; no definite D call. CDR1 is GTSNPN, CDR2 SVGIG, per germline (reference sequence). Trimming removed 4 bases from V and 1 base from J, with 7 bases in between. The CDR3 extends over 12 amino acids. CDR3 sequence reads: CAWMVRNTEAFF. The CDR3 region has the DNA TGTGCCTGGATGGTTAGGAACACTGAAGCTTTCTTT.